The next 7 T cell receptor beta chains were all read from a single sample in a study of T cell responses to AZD1222 COVID-19 vaccine. TCRdb's copy holds only in-frame clones and misses some; the assay was immunoSEQ multiplex PCR. Here the sample spans about 150,000 clones, around 89% being singletons. The sequences come from peripheral blood, collected on day 0 of MenACWY control vaccination. The receptors come from an adult in good health.

The chain combines TRBV18 with TRBJ1-2; TRBD1 matches at 11 bases. This CDR3 has 18 amino acids. The V segment lost 0 bases and the J segment 3 bases; nucleotides outside the gene matches: 9. Germline V gene data show CDR1 as KGHSH and CDR2 as LQKENI. The CDR3 sequence: CASSPPSLGTGGHYGYTF. For the CDR3, the DNA is TGTGCCAGCTCACCACCATCGCTCGGGACAGGGGGTCACTATGGCTACACCTTC.

V is TRBV9 and J is TRBJ2-1; 11 bases are a match to TRBD2. The V gene end was trimmed by 0 bases and the J gene end by 7 bases; junction bases not matched to a gene: 9. Per the germline V gene, CDR1 is SGDLS and CDR2 is YYNGEE. The CDR3 loop spans 17 amino acids. CDR3 in amino acids: CASSVAGAGTSGNEQFF. Here the CDR3 DNA reads TGTGCCAGCAGCGTAGCAGGTGCGGGGACTAGCGGTAATGAGCAGTTCTTC.

J is TRBJ2-7 and V is TRBV7-2; TRBD2 is a possible D gene (5 bases). Between the trimmed V and J ends, which lost 0 bases and 2 bases, there was a span of 14 bases. CDR1 and CDR2 from the germline V gene are SGHTA and FQGNSA. This CDR3 is 16 amino acids long. The DNA of the CDR3 is TGTGCCAGCAGCTTAGCGCTGGCTAGCCGGGCCTACGAGCAGTACTTC. Translating it yields CASSLALASRAYEQYF. Variable domain in full (rest from reference TRBV7-2 and TRBJ2-7): GAGVSQSPSNKVTEKGKDVELRCDPISGHTALYWYRQSLGQGLEFLIYFQGNSAPDKSGLPSDRFSAERTGGSVSTLTIQRTQQEDSAVYLCASSLALASRAYEQYFGPGTRLTVT.

The DNA for the CDR3 is TGTGCCAGCACCCGGACAGGGGACGATGAGCAGTTCTTC. Encoded protein: CASTRTGDDEQFF. This sequence joins TRBV5-6 and TRBJ2-1, with 9 bases fitting TRBD1. The germline V gene encodes CDR1 SGHDT and CDR2 YYEEEE. Trimming removed 6 bases from V and 8 bases from J; junction bases left unmatched: 6. This CDR3 is built from 13 residues. The variable domain in full, with the rest retrieved from reference TRBV5-6 and TRBJ2-1, is DAGVTQSPTHLIKTRGQQVTLRCSPKSGHDTVSWYQQALGQGPQFIFQYYEEEERQRGNFPDRFSGHQFPNYSSELNVNALLLGDSALYLCASTRTGDDEQFFGPGTRLTVL.

The chain combines TRBV7-9 with TRBJ1-1; the D gene is possibly TRBD1 (5 bases). Germline V gene sequence: CDR1 SEHNR, CDR2 FQNEAQ (reference sequence). The CDR3 is 14 residues long. V was pared by 5 bases and J by 3 bases, with 13 bases between. CDR3 amino acids: CASSNQGGDTEAFF. CDR3 nucleotides: TGTGCCAGCAGCAATCAGGGTGGGGACACTGAAGCTTTCTTT.

The chain couples TRBV27 to TRBJ2-7, with no clear D. The CDR3 totals 14 residues. From germline, CDR1 is MNHEY and CDR2 SMNVEV (reference sequence). Trimming stripped 6 bases from V and 2 bases from J, with 14 bases between. CDR3: CASSRGGRAYEQYF. CDR3 nucleotide sequence: TGTGCCAGCAGCCGTGGTGGGCGAGCCTACGAGCAGTACTTC.

The V call is TRBV5-1, the J call TRBJ2-7, with a weak D call TRBD2 (6 bases). This CDR3 contains 15 residues. V dropped 4 bases and J dropped 0 bases, with 14 bases sitting between them. The germline gives CDR1 SGHRS, CDR2 YFSETQ. CDR3 nucleotides: TGCGCCAGCAGCCTTAGCGGCTTGAGCTCCTACGAGCAGTACTTC. This encodes CASSLSGLSSYEQYF.